This T cell receptor beta chain was identified in a study of human T cells and chemical hapten exposure. Trimming shortened V by 4 bases and J by 2 bases, and 9 bases separated the two germline ends. Germline-derived CDR1 and CDR2 are SGHRS and YFSETQ. This CDR3 region has 13 residues. TCRdb reprocessed the RACE reads via MiXCR and lists one record per CDR3 protein. The table lists approximately 80,000 distinct CDR3 sequences, under 9% of them singletons. There are many counts of this clonotype. Time point noted: patch test 1, 2 weeks after DPC sensitization. Treatment indicated: therapeutic diphenylcyclopropenone sensitization with weekly scalp DPC.

The sample in question was whole blood, obtained in connection with sensitization to the hapten diphenylcyclopropenone (DPC). The rearrangement links TRBV5-1 to TRBJ2-5, with D maybe TRBD1 (6 bases). This sequence was found in a woman aged 25 to 45 with alopecia areata. Some clones in this sample may be carry-over from other donors' samples. In DNA form, the CDR3 reads TGCGCCAGCAGCACTGGACAGCAAGAGACCCAGTACTTC. Protein: CASSTGQQETQYF.